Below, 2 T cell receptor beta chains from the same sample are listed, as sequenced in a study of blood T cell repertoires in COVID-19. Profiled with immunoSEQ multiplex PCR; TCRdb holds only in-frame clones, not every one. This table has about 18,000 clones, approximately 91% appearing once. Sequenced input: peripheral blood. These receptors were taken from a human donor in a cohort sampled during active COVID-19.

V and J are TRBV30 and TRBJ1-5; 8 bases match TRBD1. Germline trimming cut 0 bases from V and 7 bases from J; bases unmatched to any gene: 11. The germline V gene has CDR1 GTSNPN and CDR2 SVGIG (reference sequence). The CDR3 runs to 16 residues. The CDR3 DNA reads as TGTGCCTGGAGTGTTCACTCGACAGGGGTAGGACAGCCCCAGCATTTT. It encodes CAWSVHSTGVGQPQHF.

The CDR3 region is CASTLRSPRDTQYF. Written as DNA, the CDR3 is TGTGCCAGCACGCTAAGGTCTCCGAGGGATACGCAGTATTTT. The V call is TRBV11-2, the J call TRBJ2-3; D is undetermined. CDR1 is SGHAT, CDR2 FQNNGV, per germline. V was pared by 7 bases and J by 6 bases, with 17 bases between. There are 14 residues in the CDR3.